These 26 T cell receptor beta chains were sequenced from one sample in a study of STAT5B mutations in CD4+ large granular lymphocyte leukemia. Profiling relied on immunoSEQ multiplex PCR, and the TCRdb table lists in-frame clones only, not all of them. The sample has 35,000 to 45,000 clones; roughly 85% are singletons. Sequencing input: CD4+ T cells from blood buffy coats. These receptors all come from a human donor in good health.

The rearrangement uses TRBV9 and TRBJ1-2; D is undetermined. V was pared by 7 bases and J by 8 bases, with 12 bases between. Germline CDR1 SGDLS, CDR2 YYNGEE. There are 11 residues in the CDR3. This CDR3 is CASSKDRGYTF. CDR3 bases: TGTGCCAGCTCGAAGGATCGGGGCTACACCTTC.

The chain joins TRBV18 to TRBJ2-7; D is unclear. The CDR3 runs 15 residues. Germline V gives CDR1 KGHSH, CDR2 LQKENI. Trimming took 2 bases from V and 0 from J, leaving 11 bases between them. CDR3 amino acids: CASSPSSAISYEQYF. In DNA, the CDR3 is TGTGCCAGCTCACCATCAAGCGCCATCTCCTACGAGCAGTACTTC.

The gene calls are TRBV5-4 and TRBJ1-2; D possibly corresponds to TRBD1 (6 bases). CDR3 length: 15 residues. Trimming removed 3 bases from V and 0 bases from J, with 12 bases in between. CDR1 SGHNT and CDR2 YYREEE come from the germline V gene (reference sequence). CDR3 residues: CASSSVRDTNYGYTF. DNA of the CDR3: TGTGCCAGCAGCTCGGTCCGGGACACTAACTATGGCTACACCTTC.

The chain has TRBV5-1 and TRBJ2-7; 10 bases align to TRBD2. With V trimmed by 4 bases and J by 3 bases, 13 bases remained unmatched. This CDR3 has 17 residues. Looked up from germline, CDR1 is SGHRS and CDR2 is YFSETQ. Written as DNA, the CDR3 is TGCGCCAGCAGCCTACTACCTCCACTAGCGGGAAACTACGAGCAGTACTTC. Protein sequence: CASSLLPPLAGNYEQYF.

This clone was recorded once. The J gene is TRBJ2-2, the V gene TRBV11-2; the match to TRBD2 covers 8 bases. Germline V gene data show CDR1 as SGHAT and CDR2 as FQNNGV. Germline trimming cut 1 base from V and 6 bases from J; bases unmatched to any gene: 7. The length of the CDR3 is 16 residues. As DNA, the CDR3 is TGTGCCAGCAGCTTAGTACAGCGGGGGCCCGCCGGGGAGCTGTTTTTT. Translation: CASSLVQRGPAGELFF.

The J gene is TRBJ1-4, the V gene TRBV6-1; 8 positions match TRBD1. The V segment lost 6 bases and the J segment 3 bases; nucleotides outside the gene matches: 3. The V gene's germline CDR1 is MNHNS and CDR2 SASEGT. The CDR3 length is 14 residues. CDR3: CASRLTGANEKLFF. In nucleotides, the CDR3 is TGTGCCAGCAGGTTGACAGGGGCTAATGAAAAACTGTTTTTT.

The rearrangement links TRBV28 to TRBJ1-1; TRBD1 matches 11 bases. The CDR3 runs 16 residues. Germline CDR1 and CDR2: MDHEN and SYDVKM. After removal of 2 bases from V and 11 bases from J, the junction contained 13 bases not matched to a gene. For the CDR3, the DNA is TGTGCCAGCAGTTTACTTCCGGGACAGGGGGAGGAGGGGGCTTTCTTT. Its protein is CASSLLPGQGEEGAFF. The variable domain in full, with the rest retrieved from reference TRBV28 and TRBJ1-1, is DVKVTQSSRYLVKRTGEKVFLECVQDMDHENMFWYRQDPGLGLRLIYFSYDVKMKEKGDIPEGYSVSREKKERFSLILESASTNQTSMYLCASSLLPGQGEEGAFFGQGTRLTVV.

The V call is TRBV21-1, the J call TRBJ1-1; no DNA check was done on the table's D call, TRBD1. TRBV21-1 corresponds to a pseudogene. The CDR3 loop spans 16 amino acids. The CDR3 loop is CASSKKGDRANTEAFF. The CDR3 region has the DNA TGTGCCAGCAGCAAAAAGGGGGACAGGGCGAACACTGAAGCTTTCTTT.

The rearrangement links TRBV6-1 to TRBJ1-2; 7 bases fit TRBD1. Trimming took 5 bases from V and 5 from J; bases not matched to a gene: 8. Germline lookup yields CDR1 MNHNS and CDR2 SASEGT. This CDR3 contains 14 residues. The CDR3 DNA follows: TGTGCCAGCAGTATACGGACAGGCGAGTATGGCTACACCTTC. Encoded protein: CASSIRTGEYGYTF.

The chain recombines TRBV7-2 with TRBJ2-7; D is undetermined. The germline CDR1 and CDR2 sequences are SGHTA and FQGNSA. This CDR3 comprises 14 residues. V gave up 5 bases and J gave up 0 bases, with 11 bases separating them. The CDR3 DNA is TGTGCCAGCAGCCTAGACGGCAGCTCCTACGAGCAGTACTTC. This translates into CASSLDGSSYEQYF.

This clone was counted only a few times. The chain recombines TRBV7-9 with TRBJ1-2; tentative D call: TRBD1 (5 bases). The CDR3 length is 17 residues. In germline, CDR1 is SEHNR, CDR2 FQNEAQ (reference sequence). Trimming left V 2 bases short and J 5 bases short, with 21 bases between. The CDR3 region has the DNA TGTGCCAGCAGCTTACTGACAGCCCGCCTATTCACATATGGCTACACCTTC. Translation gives CASSLLTARLFTYGYTF.

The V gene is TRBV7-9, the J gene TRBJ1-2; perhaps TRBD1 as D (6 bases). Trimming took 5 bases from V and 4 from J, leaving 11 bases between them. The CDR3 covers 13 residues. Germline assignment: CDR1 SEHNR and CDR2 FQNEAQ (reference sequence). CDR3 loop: CASSIGGGYGYTF. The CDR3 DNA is TGTGCCAGCAGCATAGGGGGGGGCTATGGCTACACCTTC.

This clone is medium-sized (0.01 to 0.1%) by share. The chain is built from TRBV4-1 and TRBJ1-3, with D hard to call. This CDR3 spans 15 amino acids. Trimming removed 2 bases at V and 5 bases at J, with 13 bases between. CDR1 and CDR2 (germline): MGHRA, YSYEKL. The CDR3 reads CASSQPGEVRNTIYF. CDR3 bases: TGCGCCAGCAGCCAACCGGGAGAGGTTAGAAACACCATATATTTT.

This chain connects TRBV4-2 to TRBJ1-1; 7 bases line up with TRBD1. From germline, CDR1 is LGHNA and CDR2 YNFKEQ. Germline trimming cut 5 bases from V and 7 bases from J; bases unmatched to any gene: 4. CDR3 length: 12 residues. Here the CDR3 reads CASSLRQGEAFF. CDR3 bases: TGTGCCAGCAGCTTACGACAGGGTGAAGCTTTCTTT.

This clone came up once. The CDR3 DNA reads TGTGCCAGCAGTCGGGAGGATTACGAGCAGTACTTC. The encoded protein is CASSREDYEQYF. The chain is built from TRBV2 and TRBJ2-7, with 7 positions matching TRBD2. This CDR3 spans 12 amino acids. V lost 5 bases to trimming and J lost 4 bases; unmatched junction nucleotides: 2. Germline loops: CDR1 SNHLY, CDR2 FYNNEI. Complete variable domain (other parts from reference TRBV2 and TRBJ2-7): EPEVTQTPSHQVTQMGQEVILRCVPISNHLYFYWYRQILGQKVEFLVSFYNNEISEKSEIFDDQFSVERPDGSNFTLKIRSTKLEDSAMYFCASSREDYEQYFGPGTRLTVT.

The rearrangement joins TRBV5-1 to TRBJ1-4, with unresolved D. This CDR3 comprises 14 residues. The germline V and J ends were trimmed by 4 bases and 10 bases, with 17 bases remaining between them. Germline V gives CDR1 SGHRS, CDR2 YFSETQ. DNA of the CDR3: TGCGCCAGCAGCCCTGAGGCGCGTGCTAGAAAACTGTTTTTT. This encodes CASSPEARARKLFF.

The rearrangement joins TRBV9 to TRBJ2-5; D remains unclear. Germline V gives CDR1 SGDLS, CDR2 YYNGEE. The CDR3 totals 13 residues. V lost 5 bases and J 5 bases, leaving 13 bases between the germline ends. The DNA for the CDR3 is TGTGCCAGCAGTTCCGCGAGGTCGGAGACCCAGTACTTC. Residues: CASSSARSETQYF. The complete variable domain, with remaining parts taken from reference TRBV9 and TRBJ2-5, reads DSGVTQTPKHLITATGQRVTLRCSPRSGDLSVYWYQQSLDQGLQFLIQYYNGEERAKGNILERFSAQQFPDLHSELNLSSLELGDSALYFCASSSARSETQYFGPGTRLLVL.

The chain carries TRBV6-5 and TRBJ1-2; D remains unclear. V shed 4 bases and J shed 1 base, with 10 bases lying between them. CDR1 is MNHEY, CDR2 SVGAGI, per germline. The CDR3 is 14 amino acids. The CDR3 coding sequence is TGTGCCAGCAGTTCCCTCTTAGTTAACTATGGCTACACCTTC. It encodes CASSSLLVNYGYTF.

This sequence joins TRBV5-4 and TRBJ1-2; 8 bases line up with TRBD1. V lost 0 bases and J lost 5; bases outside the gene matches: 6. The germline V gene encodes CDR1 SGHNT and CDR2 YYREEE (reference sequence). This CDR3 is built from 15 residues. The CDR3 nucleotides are TGTGCCAGCAGCTTGGGGCCAGGGGGCGGTTATGGCTACACCTTC. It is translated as CASSLGPGGGYGYTF. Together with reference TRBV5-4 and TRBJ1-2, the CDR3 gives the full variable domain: ETGVTQSPTHLIKTRGQQVTLRCSSQSGHNTVSWYQQALGQGPQFIFQYYREEENGRGNFPPRFSGLQFPNYSSELNVNALELDDSALYLCASSLGPGGGYGYTFGSGTRLTVV.

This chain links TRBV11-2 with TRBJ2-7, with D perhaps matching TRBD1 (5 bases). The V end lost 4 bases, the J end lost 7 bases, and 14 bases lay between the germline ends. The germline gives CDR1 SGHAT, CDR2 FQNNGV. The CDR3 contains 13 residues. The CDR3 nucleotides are TGTGCCAGCAGCTCAGGACACCCGGTTGAGCAGTACTTC. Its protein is CASSSGHPVEQYF.

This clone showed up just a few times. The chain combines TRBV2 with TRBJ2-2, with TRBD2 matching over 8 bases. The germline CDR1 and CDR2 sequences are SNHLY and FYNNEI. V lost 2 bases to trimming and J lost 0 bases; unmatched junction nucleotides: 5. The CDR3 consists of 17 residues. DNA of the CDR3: TGTGCCAGCAGTGAATGGGGCGGGAGGACGAACACCGGGGAGCTGTTTTTT. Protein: CASSEWGGRTNTGELFF.

The CDR3 sequence: CASSLSRGTSGRFSYEQYF. CDR3 nucleotide sequence: TGTGCCAGCAGCTTAAGTCGGGGGACTAGCGGGAGGTTCTCCTACGAGCAGTACTTC. The gene calls are TRBV7-9 and TRBJ2-7; 15 bases match TRBD2. Germline CDR1 SEHNR, CDR2 FQNEAQ (reference sequence). Trimming cost V 2 bases and J 0 bases; bases outside gene matches: 8. CDR3 length equals 19 residues. The entire variable domain, with the rest obtained from reference TRBV7-9 and TRBJ2-7, is as follows: DTGVSQNPRHKITKRGQNVTFRCDPISEHNRLYWYRQTLGQGPEFLTYFQNEAQLEKSRLLSDRFSAERPKGSFSTLEIQRTEQGDSAMYLCASSLSRGTSGRFSYEQYFGPGTRLTVT.

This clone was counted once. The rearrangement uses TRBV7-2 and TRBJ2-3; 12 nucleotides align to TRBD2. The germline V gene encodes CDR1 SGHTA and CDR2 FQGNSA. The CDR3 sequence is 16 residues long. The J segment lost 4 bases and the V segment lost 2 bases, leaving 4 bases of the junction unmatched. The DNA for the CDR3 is TGTGCCAGCAGCTTAAGACTAGCGGGAGCCGCAGATACGCAGTATTTT. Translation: CASSLRLAGAADTQYF.

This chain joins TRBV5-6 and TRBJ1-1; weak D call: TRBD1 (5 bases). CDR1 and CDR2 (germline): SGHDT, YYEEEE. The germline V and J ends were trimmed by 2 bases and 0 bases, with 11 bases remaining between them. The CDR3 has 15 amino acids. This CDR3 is CASSLQAILNTEAFF. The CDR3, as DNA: TGTGCCAGCAGCTTACAGGCAATACTGAACACTGAAGCTTTCTTT.

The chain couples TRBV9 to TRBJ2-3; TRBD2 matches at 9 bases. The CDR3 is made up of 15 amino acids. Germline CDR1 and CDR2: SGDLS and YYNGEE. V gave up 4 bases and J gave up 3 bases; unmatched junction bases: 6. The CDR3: CASSQGLAETDTQYF. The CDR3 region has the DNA TGTGCCAGCAGCCAGGGACTAGCCGAGACAGATACGCAGTATTTT.

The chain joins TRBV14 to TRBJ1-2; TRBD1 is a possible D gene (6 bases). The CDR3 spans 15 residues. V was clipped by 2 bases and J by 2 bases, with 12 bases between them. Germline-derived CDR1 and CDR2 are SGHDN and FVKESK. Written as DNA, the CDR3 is TGTGCCAGCAGCCAATTTACAGGGTTGAACTATGGCTACACCTTC. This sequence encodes CASSQFTGLNYGYTF.